This T cell receptor beta chain is drawn from a study of blood T cell repertoires in COVID-19. For the study at large: Sources were T cells, B-cell-depleted T cells, or PBMCs; the material itself was cDNA or gDNA.

This CDR3 region has 15 residues. V lost 0 bases and J 7 bases, leaving 14 bases between the germline ends. The germline gives CDR1 SGHRS, CDR2 YFSETQ. Profiling relied on immunoSEQ multiplex PCR, and the TCRdb table lists in-frame clones only, not all of them. This sample yields about 250,000 clones, of which approximately 84% are seen a single time; approximately 7.9% belongs to the top ten. The TCR was taken from an elderly woman with acute or convalescent COVID-19. The chain recombines TRBV5-1 with TRBJ2-1; D is ambiguous. The sample taken for sequencing was peripheral blood. The CDR3 sequence: CASSLGVSSKNEQFF. The CDR3 region has the DNA TGCGCCAGCAGCTTGGGGGTTAGCTCAAAGAATGAGCAGTTCTTC.